Below are 29 T cell receptor beta chains sequenced from a single sample in a study of blood T cell repertoires in COVID-19. The protocol was immunoSEQ multiplex PCR, while the TCRdb copy is restricted to in-frame clones and leaves out a portion. The sample lists about 120,000 clones; roughly 88% were seen once. The sequencing input was peripheral blood. All receptors derive from a woman in her 70s with acute or convalescent COVID-19.

This chain links TRBV5-4 with TRBJ1-2; 7 nucleotides agree with TRBD1. CDR1 is SGHNT and CDR2 is YYREEE in the germline V gene (reference sequence). V was clipped by 1 base and J by 4 bases; unmatched bases: 13. The CDR3 extends over 17 amino acids. The CDR3 is CASSLKVGGLSSYGYTF. DNA of the CDR3: TGTGCCAGCAGCTTGAAAGTAGGGGGCCTTTCGTCCTATGGCTACACCTTC.

This chain connects TRBV29-1 to TRBJ2-3; 9 nucleotides line up with TRBD1. The CDR3 extends over 14 amino acids. In germline, CDR1 is SQVTM, CDR2 ANQGSEA. J lost 0 bases, V lost 5 bases, and 3 bases had no gene match. The CDR3: CSVTGGSSTDTQYF. CDR3 coding DNA: TGCAGCGTTACAGGGGGCTCTAGCACAGATACGCAGTATTTT.

As regards this clone: The DNA is omitted, as the CDR3 cannot be located on it reliably, and the CDR3 follows TCRdb's listing. This chain joins TRBV7-6 and TRBJ2-3; the D call of TRBD1 is as the table states it, not checked on the DNA. The germline gives CDR1 SGHVS, CDR2 FNYEAQ. From its first to its last residue, the CDR3 has 15 amino acids. CDR3 in amino acids: CASSPSTDTQYFQYF.

This clone was seen a few times. The rearrangement uses TRBV9 and TRBJ1-4; D uncertain. The CDR3 length is 15 residues. Germline CDR1 reads SGDLS; CDR2 reads YYNGEE. The V and J ends lost 4 bases and 8 bases respectively, with 18 bases between them. As DNA, the CDR3 is TGTGCCAGCAGCCCCCGACTTGAGCGGGCCGAAAAACTGTTTTTT. Its protein is CASSPRLERAEKLFF.

The chain joins TRBV12-5 to TRBJ2-1; 7 bases line up with TRBD2. The CDR3 totals 18 residues. Germline loops: CDR1 LGHNT, CDR2 FRNRAP. The ends lost 3 bases at V and 2 bases at J; junction bases unmatched: 13. This CDR3 reads CASGFPGVSGSPYNEQFF. CDR3 in DNA: TGTGCTAGTGGTTTCCCGGGGGTTAGCGGGTCCCCCTACAATGAGCAGTTCTTC.

This clone was found a few times. This rearrangement joins TRBV5-6 to TRBJ2-2; 7 nucleotides line up with TRBD2. CDR1 is SGHDT, CDR2 YYEEEE, per germline. The CDR3 loop spans 16 amino acids. J was trimmed by 5 bases and V by 4 bases; bases with no gene match: 11. CDR3 amino acids: CASSPPGGVGTGELFF. The CDR3 DNA follows: TGTGCCAGCAGCCCGCCGGGGGGAGTGGGAACCGGGGAGCTGTTTTTT.

The V call is TRBV5-1, the J call TRBJ1-1; 8 nucleotides align to TRBD1. Germline CDR1 is SGHRS and CDR2 is YFSETQ. The CDR3 runs to 14 residues. J was trimmed by 5 bases and V by 4 bases; bases with no gene match: 7. The CDR3 loop is CASSLGQAITEAFF. The CDR3 nucleotides read TGCGCCAGCAGCCTGGGACAGGCCATAACTGAAGCTTTCTTT. Filled out from reference TRBV5-1 and TRBJ1-1, the complete variable domain reads KAGVTQTPRYLIKTRGQQVTLSCSPISGHRSVSWYQQTPGQGLQFLFEYFSETQRNKGNFPGRFSGRQFSNSRSEMNVSTLELGDSALYLCASSLGQAITEAFFGQGTRLTVV.

This clone has just a few counts. The gene calls are TRBV18 and TRBJ1-1, with TRBD1 matching over 7 bases. Germline values: CDR1 KGHSH, CDR2 LQKENI. J was trimmed by 2 bases and V by 2 bases; bases with no gene match: 5. The CDR3 contains 15 residues. The CDR3 spells CASSPFGTANTEAFF. The CDR3 nucleotides read TGTGCCAGCTCACCATTTGGGACAGCAAACACTGAAGCTTTCTTT.

This clone was seen a handful of times. CDR3 loop: CASSLGNRVSSEQYF. Here the CDR3 DNA reads TGTGCCAGCAGTTTAGGAAACAGGGTGTCGTCCGAGCAGTACTTC. The genes are TRBV28 and TRBJ2-7; D is perhaps TRBD1 (6 bases). The CDR3 extends over 15 amino acids. Trimming stripped 2 bases from V and 6 bases from J, with 17 bases between. Germline CDR1 MDHEN, CDR2 SYDVKM.

This chain uses TRBV19 with TRBJ1-5; the D is unclear. Germline CDR1 and CDR2: LNHDA and SQIVND (reference sequence). V lost 3 bases to trimming and J lost 7 bases, with 16 bases between them. The CDR3 extends over 15 amino acids. Here the CDR3 DNA reads TGTGCCAGTAGTATCCCCCAAACGGTGAGGCAGCCCCAGCATTTT. The encoded protein is CASSIPQTVRQPQHF.

This chain uses TRBV7-9 with TRBJ2-7; 13 nucleotides match TRBD2. Per germline, CDR1 SEHNR and CDR2 FQNEAQ (reference sequence). Trimming took 0 bases from V and 6 from J; bases not matched to a gene: 5. This CDR3 region has 16 residues. The CDR3 sequence: CASSLAPTSGRVEQYF. CDR3 DNA: TGTGCCAGCAGCTTAGCCCCAACTAGCGGGAGGGTCGAGCAGTACTTC.

This clone was picked up a small number of times. This rearrangement joins TRBV7-9 to TRBJ1-3; 7 bases line up with TRBD1. J lost 4 bases, V lost 4 bases, and 4 bases had no gene match. Germline CDR1 reads SEHNR; CDR2 reads FQNEAQ (reference sequence). The CDR3 spans 14 residues. The CDR3 here is CASSSGTAGNTIYF. The CDR3 coding sequence is TGTGCCAGCAGCTCCGGGACAGCAGGAAACACCATATATTTT.

The gene calls are TRBV3-1 (or the pseudogene TRBV3-2) and TRBJ2-1, with D possibly matching TRBD2 (6 bases). This CDR3 comprises 15 residues. V was pared by 4 bases and J by 5 bases, with 15 bases between. Germline V CDR1 and CDR2: LGHDT, YNNKEL (reference sequence). CDR3 bases: TGTGCCAGCAGCCCCAGCCGGGGAGGACACAATGAGCAGTTCTTC. This encodes CASSPSRGGHNEQFF.

The genes are TRBV29-1 and TRBJ2-5; 8 bases agree with TRBD2. The CDR3 consists of 13 residues. In germline, CDR1 is SQVTM, CDR2 ANQGSEA. The chain's CDR3 is CVVKAGGRETQYF. The CDR3 DNA is TGCGTCGTGAAGGCGGGGGGACGGGAGACCCAGTACTTC. Full variable domain (remainder filled in from reference TRBV29-1 and TRBJ2-5): SAVISQKPSRDICQRGTSLTIQCQVDSQVTMMFWYRQQPGQSLTLIATANQGSEATYESGFVIDKFPISRPNLTFSTLTVSNMSPEDSSIYLCVVKAGGRETQYFGPGTRLLVL.

The chain links TRBV7-3 to TRBJ2-1, with TRBD2 identical over 10 bases. The length of the CDR3 is 14 residues. V lost 4 bases, J lost 9 bases, and 6 bases stayed unmatched. From germline, CDR1 is SGHTA and CDR2 FQGTGA. Here the CDR3 DNA reads TGTGCCAGCAGCTCCCTAGCGGGAGAGGGTGAGCAGTTCTTC. Translated: CASSSLAGEGEQFF. The whole variable domain, remainder taken from reference TRBV7-3 and TRBJ2-1, is GAGVSQTPSNKVTEKGKYVELRCDPISGHTALYWYRQSLGQGPEFLIYFQGTGAADDSGLPNDRFFAVRPEGSVSTLKIQRTERGDSAVYLCASSSLAGEGEQFFGPGTRLTVL.

The chain is built from TRBV7-8 and TRBJ2-3; TRBD2 matches 13 bases. Looked up from germline, CDR1 is SGHVS and CDR2 is FQNEAQ. The CDR3 runs 18 residues. The ends lost 0 bases at V and 3 bases at J; junction bases unmatched: 6. CDR3 region: CASSLAWTSGGGTDTQYF. In DNA, the CDR3 is TGTGCCAGCAGCTTAGCCTGGACTAGCGGGGGAGGAACAGATACGCAGTATTTT.

The chain recombines TRBV5-1 with TRBJ2-7; 11 nucleotides match TRBD2. This CDR3 spans 15 amino acids. The V gene's germline CDR1 is SGHRS and CDR2 YFSETQ. The V and J ends lost 4 bases and 5 bases, in that order; junction bases with no gene match: 8. The CDR3: CASSITSGRTDEQYF. The CDR3 coding sequence is TGCGCCAGCAGCATAACTAGCGGGAGAACCGACGAGCAGTACTTC.

The CDR3 region is CASSSDWGLYF. CDR3 DNA: TGTGCCAGCAGTTCCGACTGGGGGCTGTACTTC. The V call is TRBV12-3 or TRBV12-4, the J call TRBJ2-7, with D possibly being TRBD1 (6 bases). Trimming stripped 4 bases from V and 12 bases from J, with 13 bases between. The length of the CDR3 is 11 residues.

The chain links TRBV5-5 to TRBJ2-7; D is unresolved. CDR3 size: 12 residues. Germline V gene lookup returns CDR1 SGHKS and CDR2 YYEKEE (reference sequence). V was cut by 1 base and J by 6 bases, with 8 bases left in between. The CDR3 sequence is CASSLRGSEQYF. The CDR3 DNA reads TGTGCCAGCAGCTTGAGAGGTAGCGAGCAGTACTTC.

This rearrangement joins TRBV4-2 to TRBJ2-3, with 7 positions matching TRBD2. The germline CDR1 and CDR2 sequences are LGHNA and YNFKEQ. CDR3 length: 15 amino acids. Trimming removed 6 bases from V and 1 base from J; junction bases left unmatched: 7. The DNA for the CDR3 is TGTGCCAGCAGGAGGCGACTAGCCGGCACAGATACGCAGTATTTT. Protein: CASRRRLAGTDTQYF.

The V gene is TRBV7-8, the J gene TRBJ1-5, with D tentatively TRBD1 (5 bases). Germline V CDR1 and CDR2: SGHVS, FQNEAQ. V shed 1 base and J shed 3 bases, with 16 bases lying between them. The CDR3 covers 17 residues. The CDR3 bases are TGTGCCAGCAGCTTAGTTTCGGTAGGGGCGAACAATCAGCCCCAGCATTTT. Translation gives CASSLVSVGANNQPQHF. Based on the CDR3 plus reference TRBV7-8 and TRBJ1-5, the full variable domain is GAGVSQSPRYKVAKRGQDVALRCDPISGHVSLFWYQQALGQGPEFLTYFQNEAQLDKSGLPSDRFFAERPEGSVSTLKIQRTQQEDSAVYLCASSLVSVGANNQPQHFGDGTRLSIL.

CDR3: CASSTWADRGRNDYGYTF. CDR3 sequence (DNA): TGTGCCAGCAGTACCTGGGCGGACAGGGGGCGTAACGACTATGGCTACACCTTC. The chain recombines TRBV14 with TRBJ1-2; 11 positions agree with TRBD1. The CDR3 spans 18 residues. Germline V CDR1 and CDR2: SGHDN, FVKESK. The V segment lost 6 bases and the J segment 3 bases; nucleotides outside the gene matches: 15.

The gene calls are TRBV28 and TRBJ1-4; D is possibly TRBD1 (5 bases). There are 12 residues in the CDR3. Trimming shortened V by 6 bases and J by 5 bases, and 7 bases separated the two germline ends. Germline CDR1 is MDHEN and CDR2 is SYDVKM. In DNA form, the CDR3 reads TGTGCCAGCAGGCAGGGAAATGAAAAACTGTTTTTT. It specifies CASRQGNEKLFF.

The chain recombines TRBV6-5 with TRBJ2-2, with 10 bases that match TRBD2. Unmatched junction bases numbered 4, after V lost 10 bases and J lost 5 bases. Looked up from germline, CDR1 is MNHEY and CDR2 is SVGAGI. This CDR3 contains 13 residues. The CDR3 reads CATRTSGTGELFF. CDR3 coding DNA: TGTGCCACCCGGACTAGCGGAACCGGGGAGCTGTTTTTT.

J is TRBJ1-5 and V is TRBV2; D is ambiguous. CDR1 and CDR2 (germline): SNHLY, FYNNEI. The CDR3 totals 15 residues. V lost 3 bases and J lost 0, with 9 bases in between. The CDR3 spells CASSEEQTSNQPQHF. The CDR3 DNA reads TGTGCCAGCAGTGAGGAACAGACTAGCAATCAGCCCCAGCATTTT. The variable domain in full, with the rest retrieved from reference TRBV2 and TRBJ1-5, is EPEVTQTPSHQVTQMGQEVILRCVPISNHLYFYWYRQILGQKVEFLVSFYNNEISEKSEIFDDQFSVERPDGSNFTLKIRSTKLEDSAMYFCASSEEQTSNQPQHFGDGTRLSIL.

The rearrangement joins TRBV9 to TRBJ1-3, with D tentatively TRBD1 (6 bases). From germline, CDR1 is SGDLS and CDR2 YYNGEE. The V end lost 4 bases, the J end lost 0 bases, and 14 bases lay between the germline ends. The CDR3 runs 16 residues. The CDR3 loop reads CASSRMDSYSGNTIYF. Written as DNA, the CDR3 is TGTGCCAGCAGCCGTATGGACAGTTACTCTGGAAACACCATATATTTT.

The chain carries TRBV13 and TRBJ2-7; the match to TRBD1 covers 7 bases. After removal of 4 bases from V and 1 base from J, the junction contained 4 bases not matched to a gene. There are 14 residues in the CDR3. Germline CDR1 and CDR2: PRHDT and FYEKMQ (reference sequence). Here the CDR3 DNA reads TGTGCCAGCAGCTCCCGACAGGGTTCCTACGAGCAGTACTTC. Translated: CASSSRQGSYEQYF. Complete variable domain (other parts from reference TRBV13 and TRBJ2-7): AAGVIQSPRHLIKEKRETATLKCYPIPRHDTVYWYQQGPGQDPQFLISFYEKMQSDKGSIPDRFSAQQFSDYHSELNMSSLELGDSALYFCASSSRQGSYEQYFGPGTRLTVT.

In DNA form, the CDR3 reads TGTGCCAGCAGCCGGGACAGCACTGGAAACACCATATATTTT. This gives the protein CASSRDSTGNTIYF. This sequence joins TRBV3-1 (or the pseudogene TRBV3-2) and TRBJ1-3; TRBD1 matches at 7 bases. CDR3 length: 14 residues. The germline gives CDR1 LGHDT, CDR2 YNNKEL (reference sequence). V gave up 4 bases and J gave up 2 bases; unmatched junction bases: 2.

This chain connects TRBV11-3 to TRBJ2-5; tentative D call: TRBD2 (6 bases). The germline V and J ends were trimmed by 5 bases and 5 bases, with 15 bases remaining between them. The CDR3 sequence is 14 residues long. The V gene's germline CDR1 is SGHNT and CDR2 YENEEA. CDR3 region: CASSIGGISETQYF. The DNA for the CDR3 is TGTGCCAGCAGCATCGGAGGGATTTCCGAGACCCAGTACTTC.